This TCR beta chain was documented in a study of shared clonotypes between healthy human individuals. Regarding the study as a whole: Since donors were few, the genetic and exposure-history diversity represented was limited. The generation probabilities recorded for non-shared clonotypes fell below those of clonotypes shared by all four donors.

A remark on this clone: The antigen remains unidentified.

Per germline, CDR1 SGHVS and CDR2 FQNEAQ. Trimming stripped 0 bases from V and 8 bases from J, with 11 bases between. This CDR3 is built from 15 residues. Investigators divided CD4+ cells into CD45RA+ naive and CD45RA-negative memory subsets. Sequencing was performed with immunoSEQ multiplex PCR; in TCRdb, only in-frame clones are kept and a portion is missing. The sample lists a few million clones, almost 96% seen once, with 0.13% in the top ten. The chain uses TRBV7-8 and TRBJ1-6; D unclear. Material for sequencing was naive CD4+ T cells sorted from blood. Subset indicated: CD45RA+ positively selected. The source of this sequence is a man between 18 and 35 years old in good health. CDR3 region: CASSLASGVDSPLHF. The CDR3, as DNA: TGTGCCAGCAGCTTAGCGTCCGGGGTCGATTCACCCCTCCACTTT.